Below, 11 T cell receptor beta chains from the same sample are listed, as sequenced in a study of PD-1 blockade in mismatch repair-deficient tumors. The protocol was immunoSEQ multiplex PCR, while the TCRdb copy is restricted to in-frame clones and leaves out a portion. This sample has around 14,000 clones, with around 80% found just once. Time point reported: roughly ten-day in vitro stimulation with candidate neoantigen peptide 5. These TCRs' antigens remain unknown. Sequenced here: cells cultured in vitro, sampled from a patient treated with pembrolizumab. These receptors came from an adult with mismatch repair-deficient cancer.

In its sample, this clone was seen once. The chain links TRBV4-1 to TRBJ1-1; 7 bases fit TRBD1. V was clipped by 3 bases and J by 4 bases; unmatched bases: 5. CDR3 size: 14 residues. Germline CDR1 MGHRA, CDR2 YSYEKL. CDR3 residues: CASSHLDRATEAFF. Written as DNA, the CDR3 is TGCGCCAGCAGCCACTTAGACAGGGCCACTGAAGCTTTCTTT.

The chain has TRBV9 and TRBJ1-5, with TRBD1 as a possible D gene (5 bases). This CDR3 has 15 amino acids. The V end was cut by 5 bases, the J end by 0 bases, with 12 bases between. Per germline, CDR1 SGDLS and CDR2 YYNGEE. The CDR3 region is CASRLGGGSNQPQHF. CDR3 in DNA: TGTGCCAGCAGGCTCGGGGGGGGTAGCAATCAGCCCCAGCATTTT. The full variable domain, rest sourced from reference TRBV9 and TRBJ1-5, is DSGVTQTPKHLITATGQRVTLRCSPRSGDLSVYWYQQSLDQGLQFLIQYYNGEERAKGNILERFSAQQFPDLHSELNLSSLELGDSALYFCASRLGGGSNQPQHFGDGTRLSIL.

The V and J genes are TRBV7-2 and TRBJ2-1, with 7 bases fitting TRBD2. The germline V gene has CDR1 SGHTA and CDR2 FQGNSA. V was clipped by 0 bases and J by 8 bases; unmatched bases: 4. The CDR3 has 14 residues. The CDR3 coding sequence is TGTGCCAGCAGCTTAGCGGGAGGGATTGATGAGCAGTTCTTC. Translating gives CASSLAGGIDEQFF.

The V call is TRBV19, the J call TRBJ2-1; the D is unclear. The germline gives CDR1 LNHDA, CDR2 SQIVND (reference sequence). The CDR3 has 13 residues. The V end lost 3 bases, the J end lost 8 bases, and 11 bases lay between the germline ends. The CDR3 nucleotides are TGTGCCAGTAGTATTGGGCTTTTGGATGAGCAGTTCTTC. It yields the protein CASSIGLLDEQFF. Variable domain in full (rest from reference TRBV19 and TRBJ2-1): DGGITQSPKYLFRKEGQNVTLSCEQNLNHDAMYWYRQDPGQGLRLIYYSQIVNDFQKGDIAEGYSVSREKKESFPLTVTSAQKNPTAFYLCASSIGLLDEQFFGPGTRLTVL.

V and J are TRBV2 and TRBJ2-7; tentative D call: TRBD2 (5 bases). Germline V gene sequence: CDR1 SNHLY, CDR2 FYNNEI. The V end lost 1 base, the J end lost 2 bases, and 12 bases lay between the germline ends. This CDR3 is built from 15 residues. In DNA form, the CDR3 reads TGTGCCAGCAGTGAAGAACAGCTGACTACCTACGAGCAGTACTTC. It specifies CASSEEQLTTYEQYF.

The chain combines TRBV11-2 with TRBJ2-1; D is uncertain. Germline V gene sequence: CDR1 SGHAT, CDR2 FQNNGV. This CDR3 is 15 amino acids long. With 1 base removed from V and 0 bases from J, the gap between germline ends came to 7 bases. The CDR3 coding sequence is TGTGCCAGCAGCTTAGGTGGCAGCTCCTACAATGAGCAGTTCTTC. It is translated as CASSLGGSSYNEQFF.

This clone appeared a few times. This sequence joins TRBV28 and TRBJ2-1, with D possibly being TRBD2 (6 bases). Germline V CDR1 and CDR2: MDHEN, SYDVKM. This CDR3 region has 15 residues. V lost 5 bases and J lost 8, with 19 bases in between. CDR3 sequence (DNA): TGTGCCAGCAGTCGAGGACGGCGGAGGAGGGATGAGCAGTTCTTC. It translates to CASSRGRRRRDEQFF.

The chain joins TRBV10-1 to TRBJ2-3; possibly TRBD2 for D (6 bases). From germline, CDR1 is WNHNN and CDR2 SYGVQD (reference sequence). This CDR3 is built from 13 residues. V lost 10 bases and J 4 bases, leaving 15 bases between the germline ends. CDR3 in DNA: TGCGCCACCCACTGGAGGGCCCCAGATACGCAGTATTTT. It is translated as CATHWRAPDTQYF.

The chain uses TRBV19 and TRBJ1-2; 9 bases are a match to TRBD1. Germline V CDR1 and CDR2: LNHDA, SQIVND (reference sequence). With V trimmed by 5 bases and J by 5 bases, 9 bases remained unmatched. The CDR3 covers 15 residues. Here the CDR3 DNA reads TGTGCCAGTAGTTTACAGGGGGCAGGAGGGTATGGCTACACCTTC. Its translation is CASSLQGAGGYGYTF.

The CDR3 sequence is CASSLLGYEQYF. In DNA, the CDR3 is TGTGCCAGCAGCTTATTAGGGTACGAGCAGTACTTC. This chain uses TRBV11-2 with TRBJ2-7, with D uncertain. Looked up from germline, CDR1 is SGHAT and CDR2 is FQNNGV. V lost 2 bases and J lost 4, with 6 bases in between. CDR3 length: 12 amino acids.

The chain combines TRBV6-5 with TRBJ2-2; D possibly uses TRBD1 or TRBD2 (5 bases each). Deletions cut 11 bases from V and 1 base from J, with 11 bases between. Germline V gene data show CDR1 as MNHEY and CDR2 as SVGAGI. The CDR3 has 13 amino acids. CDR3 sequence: CAHSRGNTGELFF. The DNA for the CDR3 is TGTGCCCACTCGAGGGGGAACACCGGGGAGCTGTTTTTT.